This T cell receptor (beta chain) was recorded in a study of blood T cells in healthy people across ages. Study summary: About one barcoded beta molecule was captured per two T cells (by template switching).

The use of a sample-barcoded 5' primer and a J-beta primer mix characterized a second PCR of about 7 to 12 cycles. A template-switch adaptor containing 12 random nucleotides labeled each cDNA molecule. MiXCR, run by TCRdb on the 5' RACE reads, gives a single entry per CDR3 protein. The table has hundreds of thousands of distinct CDR3 sequences, roughly 20% seen once. This clonotype was counted at least ten times. As yet, its antigen is unknown. The CDR3 extends over 16 amino acids. Germline CDR1 SGHAT, CDR2 FQNNGV. Trimming cost V 2 bases and J 0 bases, with 13 bases left between them. Study-wide results and limits: Age advanced and TCR beta diversity per million T cells fell, roughly linearly. Aged donors had fewer naive CD4+ cells and lower diversity than long-lived donors.

The rearrangement uses TRBV11-2 and TRBJ2-5; perhaps TRBD2 as D (5 bases). The sample taken for sequencing was blood. This TCR was sampled from a man in his 70s in good health. DNA for the CDR3: TGTGCCAGCAGCTTAATCGGAGGCCAGTACCAAGAGACCCAGTACTTC. The encoded protein is CASSLIGGQYQETQYF.